The sequence of this T cell receptor (beta chain) was determined in a study of cytotoxic CD8 clonotypes in ibrutinib-treated CLL (dated by TCRdb to the early 2020s). In terms of the full investigation: The cohort was composed of more than ten relapsed/refractory and fewer than 16 treatment-naive patients; IGHV unmutated status was identified in roughly 18 patients. Partial responses were observed in approximately 24 patients and complete responses in 2; after a median follow-up of roughly 72 months, remission was maintained in some 14 patients and progression was observed in around twelve. Response samples were obtained after a median of roughly 13 months of treatment, with a range of roughly 6 to 36 months. An average of about 260,000 productive templates and tens of thousands of productive rearrangements was obtained per sample. Of the roughly 86 participants in the trial, about two dozen had longitudinal samples available. Cryopreserved peripheral blood mononuclear cells were collected before treatment, at response, and at either disease progression or sustained remission. Patients were still on ibrutinib when every remission and progressive disease sample was collected. The investigation overall reported the following: An increase in clonality was observed at ibrutinib response, with clonality remaining stable during sustained remission and falling back toward baseline at progression. Public clonotypes were rare and either shrank or stayed stable during treatment, and the rise in clonality at ibrutinib response reflected expansion of private clonotypes. Baseline clonality exceeded that of age-matched healthy donors and correlated strongly with circulating CD8+ T-cell counts. Sampling times were not matched between sustained-remission and progressing patients, and lymph node repertoires were not studied.

Comment on this clone: Its antigen is not yet known. No much larger clone is present one base from it, and per-base qualities are unavailable.

On a MiSeq, deep resolution sequencing aimed for a depth between 1 in 1 million and 1 in 200,000 T cells, with each clonotype covered roughly 10x on average. The immunoSEQ hsTCRB Kit was used to generate the TCR beta libraries. On the study's bioinformatics: Data were analyzed with ImmunoSEQ Data Assistant and ImmunoSEQ Analyzer, with V, D and J genes assigned per IMGT definitions. Clonality, which ranges from 0 to 1, was calculated as one minus the normalized Shannon entropy of productive rearrangement frequencies. Public clonotype analysis was restricted to overrepresented clonotypes comprising at least 0.05% of each patient's repertoire. Repertoires from some 14 age-matched healthy donors in immuneACCESS were used as clonality controls. TCRdb stores this immuneACCESS table with in-frame sequences only. Part of the clones is absent; in the studies checked, under half of the shortfall reflects unresolved V genes, and no reason is known for the rest. For V, J and clone size, that table is used; D and trimming come from the DNA. In this sample the table shows 150,000 to 250,000 clones, about 72% of which occur a single time. Clones ranked in the top ten supply around an eighth of the sample.

This sample's time point label indicates: around 25 months on ibrutinib. Around 1.8 micrograms of genomic DNA were extracted from cryopreserved PBMCs for TCR beta library preparation. High-throughput TCR beta sequencing was performed on longitudinal blood samples from CLL patients receiving ibrutinib monotherapy. Patients were enrolled in a phase 2 open-label single-center ibrutinib monotherapy trial. The CDR3 starts with the cysteine, ends with the phenylalanine, and has 15 residues. Only the CDR3 part of the read is kept: 45 bases, read in frame from the first base. Via the germline V gene, CDR1 is SGHDN and CDR2 FVKESK. V is reduced by 3 bases and J by 5 bases, leaving a spacing of 13 bases between them.

Source: PBMCs, taken after 24 months of ibrutinib treatment. The TCR was taken from a human donor with chronic lymphocytic leukemia. The chain is assembled from TRBV14 and TRBJ1-4, with TRBD1 as a weak D call on 5 bases. The DNA sequence reads TGTGCCAGCAGCCAGTACGTAAGGGGAAATGAAAAACTGTTTTTT. Protein translation: CASSQYVRGNEKLFF.